The 27 T cell receptor beta chains below come from one sample, sequenced in a study of T cells in tuberculosis. Thawed, overnight-rested PBMC were stained with GMM-loaded CD1B tetramer, viability dye and anti-CD3, then sorted. The CD1B tetramers carried C32 glucose monomycolate purified from Rhodococcus equi. Method: immunoSEQ multiplex PCR; TCRdb's copy keeps in-frame clones and lacks some. The sample lists about 54,000 clones; over 75% were seen once. Sequencing was done on a sample of CD1b-GMM tetramer-negative cells sorted from PBMCs. The receptors shown here come from an adult woman with latent tuberculosis.

V usage is TRBV7-3 and J usage is TRBJ1-2; possibly TRBD1 for D (6 bases). This CDR3 has 13 amino acids. CDR1 is SGHTA and CDR2 is FQGTGA in the germline V gene. V was pared by 5 bases and J by 5 bases, with 12 bases between. For the CDR3, the DNA is TGTGCCAGCAGCGAGGACAGTAAATATGGCTACACCTTC. As protein: CASSEDSKYGYTF. Looking up the rest from reference TRBV7-3 and TRBJ1-2 gives the full variable domain: GAGVSQTPSNKVTEKGKYVELRCDPISGHTALYWYRQSLGQGPEFLIYFQGTGAADDSGLPNDRFFAVRPEGSVSTLKIQRTERGDSAVYLCASSEDSKYGYTFGSGTRLTVV.

The V gene is TRBV30, the J gene TRBJ2-1; the match to TRBD2 covers 7 bases. The germline CDR1 and CDR2 sequences are GTSNPN and SVGIG (reference sequence). The CDR3 is 13 amino acids. After removal of 3 bases from V and 8 bases from J, the junction contained 7 bases not matched to a gene. CDR3 in amino acids: CAWSGLGWDEQFF. The CDR3 nucleotides read TGTGCCTGGAGCGGACTAGGGTGGGATGAGCAGTTCTTC.

The V gene is TRBV7-2, the J gene TRBJ1-5; 9 nucleotides match TRBD1. This CDR3 has 15 amino acids. V lost 4 bases, J lost 5 bases, and 6 bases stayed unmatched. In germline, CDR1 is SGHTA, CDR2 FQGNSA. In nucleotides, the CDR3 is TGTGCCAGCAGCTCATACAGGGGGCGTGATCAGCCCCAGCATTTT. Amino acid sequence: CASSSYRGRDQPQHF.

The chain uses TRBV7-3 and TRBJ2-3; TRBD2 matches 7 bases. V gave up 1 base and J gave up 4 bases; unmatched junction bases: 8. The CDR3 has 16 residues. In germline, CDR1 is SGHTA, CDR2 FQGTGA. The CDR3 sequence is CASSLNGGSGADTQYF. In nucleotides, the CDR3 is TGTGCCAGCAGCTTAAATGGCGGGAGCGGCGCAGATACGCAGTATTTT.

V usage is TRBV6-6 and J usage is TRBJ2-2, with 7 bases aligning to TRBD1. Germline values: CDR1 MNHNY, CDR2 SVGAGI (reference sequence). The CDR3 is 13 residues long. The J segment lost 5 bases and the V segment lost 6 bases, leaving 3 bases of the junction unmatched. CDR3 nucleotide sequence: TGTGCCAGCAGCAAGACAGGGACCGGGGAGCTGTTTTTT. Amino acids: CASSKTGTGELFF.

V and J are TRBV25-1 and TRBJ2-7; no clear D. Germline CDR1 is MGHDK and CDR2 is SYGVNS. The CDR3 totals 12 residues. V lost 4 bases and J 3 bases, leaving 7 bases between the germline ends. The CDR3 sequence is CASSGHIYEQYF. CDR3 nucleotides: TGTGCCAGCAGTGGACATATCTACGAGCAGTACTTC.

This clone was picked up one time. This chain connects TRBV28 to TRBJ2-3; D gene unclear. Per the germline V gene, CDR1 is MDHEN and CDR2 is SYDVKM. The CDR3 totals 15 residues. The germline V and J ends were trimmed by 3 bases and 0 bases, with 10 bases remaining between them. CDR3 amino acids: CASSLVGSSTDTQYF. As DNA, the CDR3 is TGTGCCAGCAGTTTGGTCGGTTCTAGCACAGATACGCAGTATTTT.

This clone was seen only once. The V gene is TRBV28, the J gene TRBJ2-5; D is ambiguous. There are 12 residues in the CDR3. Between the trimmed V and J ends, which lost 6 bases and 11 bases, there was a span of 16 bases. Germline V lookup: CDR1 MDHEN, CDR2 SYDVKM. The CDR3 DNA follows: TGTGCCAGCAGCCAAGATACGACTGAGCAGTACTTC. Its protein product is CASSQDTTEQYF.

The sample holds one count of this clone. This rearrangement joins TRBV6-5 to TRBJ2-7, with a tentative D call TRBD1 (5 bases). CDR3 length equals 15 residues. V was shortened by 4 bases and J by 1 base, with 14 bases between the two germline ends. Germline V lookup: CDR1 MNHEY, CDR2 SVGAGI. The chain's CDR3 is CASSLRPGQSYEQYF. Written as DNA, the CDR3 is TGTGCCAGCAGTTTACGGCCAGGGCAATCCTACGAGCAGTACTTC.

The chain links TRBV5-1 to TRBJ1-1; 8 nucleotides match TRBD1. With 5 bases clipped from V and 0 bases from J, the junction kept 6 bases outside the gene matches. The CDR3 consists of 15 residues. Germline assignment: CDR1 SGHRS and CDR2 YFSETQ. CDR3 DNA sequence: TGCGCCAGCAGTCCGGGACAGGATTTGAACACTGAAGCTTTCTTT. Encoded protein: CASSPGQDLNTEAFF. The variable domain in full, with the rest retrieved from reference TRBV5-1 and TRBJ1-1, is KAGVTQTPRYLIKTRGQQVTLSCSPISGHRSVSWYQQTPGQGLQFLFEYFSETQRNKGNFPGRFSGRQFSNSRSEMNVSTLELGDSALYLCASSPGQDLNTEAFFGQGTRLTVV.

The CDR3 sequence: CASSDPRDFAYGYTF. The CDR3 nucleotides are TGTGCCAGCAGCGACCCCAGGGATTTTGCCTATGGCTACACCTTC. V and J are TRBV2 and TRBJ1-2, with TRBD1 as a possible D gene (5 bases). Looked up from germline, CDR1 is SNHLY and CDR2 is FYNNEI. V dropped 6 bases and J dropped 4 bases, with 18 bases sitting between them. This CDR3 contains 15 residues.

J is TRBJ2-2 and V is TRBV14; 7 nucleotides line up with TRBD1. V dropped 5 bases and J dropped 6; count of bases not matched to a gene: 12. From germline, CDR1 is SGHDN and CDR2 FVKESK. CDR3 length: 16 residues. In DNA, the CDR3 is TGTGCCAGCAGCAGTCACAGGGGACGATTGGCCGGGGAGCTGTTTTTT. It translates to CASSSHRGRLAGELFF.

The CDR3, as DNA: TGTGCCAGCAGCTTAGGGCCTAGCGGCGAGCAGTACTTC. Translating it yields CASSLGPSGEQYF. The chain links TRBV7-2 to TRBJ2-7, with TRBD2 matching 7 bases. The CDR3 loop spans 13 amino acids. V shed 1 base and J 6 bases; nucleotides not matched to a gene: 3. Germline assignment: CDR1 SGHTA and CDR2 FQGNSA. The full variable domain, with the rest looked up from reference TRBV7-2 and TRBJ2-7, is GAGVSQSPSNKVTEKGKDVELRCDPISGHTALYWYRQSLGQGLEFLIYFQGNSAPDKSGLPSDRFSAERTGGSVSTLTIQRTQQEDSAVYLCASSLGPSGEQYFGPGTRLTVT.

About this clone: Other DNA sequences within the sample encode an identical CDR3. The chain combines TRBV6-5 with TRBJ1-6; D remains ambiguous. Trimming pared 8 bases from V and 0 bases from J, leaving 5 bases between. CDR1 MNHEY and CDR2 SVGAGI come from the germline V gene. The CDR3 loop spans 13 amino acids. In DNA, the CDR3 is TGTGCCAGCTCTGTCTCCTATAATTCACCCCTCCACTTT. Protein sequence: CASSVSYNSPLHF.

The chain uses TRBV28 and TRBJ1-1; 7 bases agree with TRBD1. V dropped 4 bases and J dropped 7; count of bases not matched to a gene: 12. Germline V gives CDR1 MDHEN, CDR2 SYDVKM. This CDR3 has 15 residues. CDR3 sequence (DNA): TGTGCCAGCAGTTCCACCGGGACAGTACGATTTGAAGCTTTCTTT. It is translated as CASSSTGTVRFEAFF.

The table lists this clone with a count of one. This chain uses TRBV4-2 with TRBJ2-1; 13 bases are a match to TRBD2. The CDR3 has 17 amino acids. V lost 0 bases, J lost 7 bases, and 6 bases stayed unmatched. Germline CDR1 reads LGHNA; CDR2 reads YNFKEQ. DNA for the CDR3: TGTGCCAGCAGCCAAGACGACGGACTAGCGGGAGTTAATGAGCAGTTCTTC. This sequence encodes CASSQDDGLAGVNEQFF.

The chain couples TRBV27 to TRBJ2-3; TRBD2 aligns across 8 bases. The V gene's germline CDR1 is MNHEY and CDR2 SMNVEV (reference sequence). The J segment lost 0 bases and the V segment lost 2 bases, leaving 1 base of the junction unmatched. The CDR3 runs to 15 residues. The CDR3 nucleotides read TGTGCCAGCAGTTTAACTAGCGGTAGCACAGATACGCAGTATTTT. Amino acids: CASSLTSGSTDTQYF.

The rearrangement joins TRBV7-9 to TRBJ1-2, with D tentatively TRBD1 (5 bases). Per germline, CDR1 SEHNR and CDR2 FQNEAQ (reference sequence). Trimming shortened V by 0 bases and J by 8 bases, and 10 bases separated the two germline ends. This CDR3 is built from 13 residues. In nucleotides, the CDR3 is TGTGCCAGCAGCTTAGCGCAGGGCAAAGGCTACACCTTC. Protein sequence: CASSLAQGKGYTF.

The V and J genes are TRBV28 and TRBJ1-2; TRBD1 matches 8 bases. The CDR3 has 16 residues. Germline V gives CDR1 MDHEN, CDR2 SYDVKM. With V trimmed by 4 bases and J by 1 base, 8 bases remained unmatched. The CDR3 bases are TGTGCCAGCAGTTCATCCCAGGGGGCGGGTAACTATGGCTACACCTTC. The encoded protein is CASSSSQGAGNYGYTF.

The rearrangement links TRBV14 to TRBJ1-2; 8 nucleotides match TRBD1. J was trimmed by 0 bases and V by 4 bases; bases with no gene match: 1. Germline values: CDR1 SGHDN, CDR2 FVKESK. The CDR3 has 14 residues. The CDR3 reads CASSRTGPNYGYTF. The DNA of the CDR3 is TGTGCCAGCAGCCGGACAGGGCCTAACTATGGCTACACCTTC. Using reference TRBV14 and TRBJ1-2 for the parts outside the CDR3, the full variable domain is EAGVTQFPSHSVIEKGQTVTLRCDPISGHDNLYWYRRVMGKEIKFLLHFVKESKQDESGMPNNRFLAERTGGTYSTLKVQPAELEDSGVYFCASSRTGPNYGYTFGSGTRLTVV.

The V and J genes are TRBV18 and TRBJ2-5; D is ambiguous. CDR1 KGHSH and CDR2 LQKENI come from the germline V gene. This CDR3 is 13 amino acids long. V lost 3 bases and J lost 1, with 6 bases in between. Written as DNA, the CDR3 is TGTGCCAGCTCACCTGCGCGCCAAGAGACCCAGTACTTC. Protein product: CASSPARQETQYF.

The V and J genes are TRBV27 and TRBJ1-3; D is uncertain. CDR1 and CDR2 (germline): MNHEY, SMNVEV (reference sequence). This CDR3 is built from 14 residues. Deletions cut 7 bases from V and 3 bases from J, with 13 bases between. The CDR3 sequence: CASKATNNGNTIYF. CDR3 DNA: TGTGCCAGCAAGGCTACTAACAATGGAAACACCATATATTTT.

V and J are TRBV19 and TRBJ1-1; 9 nucleotides agree with TRBD1. Germline assignment: CDR1 LNHDA and CDR2 SQIVND (reference sequence). Trimming cost V 1 base and J 4 bases; bases outside gene matches: 1. CDR3 length: 14 amino acids. The CDR3 sequence: CASSIADRGTEAFF. In nucleotides, the CDR3 is TGTGCCAGTAGTATAGCGGACAGGGGCACTGAAGCTTTCTTT.

This chain uses TRBV4-1 with TRBJ2-4, with 9 bases aligning to TRBD1. Losses at the gene ends were 3 bases for V and 2 bases for J; bases not matched to a gene: 8. Germline loops: CDR1 MGHRA, CDR2 YSYEKL. This CDR3 comprises 17 residues. As DNA, the CDR3 is TGCGCCAGCAGCCAGATAACAGGGGGCTTTACCAAAAACATTCAGTACTTC. It specifies CASSQITGGFTKNIQYF.

This clone came up a few times. The rearrangement joins TRBV7-9 to TRBJ1-5, with a possible D match to TRBD1 (6 bases). Trimming took off 5 bases at V and 0 bases at J, with 11 bases between the two ends. The V gene's germline CDR1 is SEHNR and CDR2 FQNEAQ (reference sequence). CDR3 length: 15 residues. The CDR3 DNA sequence: TGTGCCAGCAGCCGAGGACAGTCTAGCAATCAGCCCCAGCATTTT. It is translated as CASSRGQSSNQPQHF.

This sequence joins TRBV30 and TRBJ1-5; 11 nucleotides align to TRBD1. CDR3 length equals 16 residues. From germline, CDR1 is GTSNPN and CDR2 SVGIG (reference sequence). Trimming removed 7 bases from V and 2 bases from J; junction bases left unmatched: 10. In DNA, the CDR3 is TGTGCCTCCGGGACAGGGGGTGTAACGGGCAATCAGCCCCAGCATTTT. Translated: CASGTGGVTGNQPQHF.

The genes are TRBV29-1 and TRBJ2-4; no clear D gene. In germline, CDR1 is SQVTM, CDR2 ANQGSEA. The CDR3 is made up of 10 amino acids. Trimming stripped 5 bases from V and 8 bases from J, with 7 bases between. The DNA for the CDR3 is TGCAGCGTTATCGAGGACATTCAGTACTTC. Its protein is CSVIEDIQYF.